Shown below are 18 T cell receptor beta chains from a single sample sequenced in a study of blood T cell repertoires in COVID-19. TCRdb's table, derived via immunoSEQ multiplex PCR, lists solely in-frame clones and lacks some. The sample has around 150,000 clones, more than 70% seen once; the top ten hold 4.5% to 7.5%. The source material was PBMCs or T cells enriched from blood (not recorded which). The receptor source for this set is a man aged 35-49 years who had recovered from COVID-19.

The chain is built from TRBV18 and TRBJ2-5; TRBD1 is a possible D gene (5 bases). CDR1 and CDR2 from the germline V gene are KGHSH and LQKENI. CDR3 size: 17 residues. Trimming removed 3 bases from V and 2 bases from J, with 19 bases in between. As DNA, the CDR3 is TGTGCCAGCTCACCCTCCCTCAATTTGGGGCTACAAGAGACCCAGTACTTC. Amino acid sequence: CASSPSLNLGLQETQYF.

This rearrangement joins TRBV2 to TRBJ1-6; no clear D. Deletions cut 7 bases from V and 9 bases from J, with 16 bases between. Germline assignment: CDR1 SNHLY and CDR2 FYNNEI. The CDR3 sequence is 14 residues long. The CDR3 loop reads CASTGGLMGSPLHF. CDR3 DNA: TGTGCCAGCACCGGCGGTCTAATGGGTTCACCCCTCCACTTT.

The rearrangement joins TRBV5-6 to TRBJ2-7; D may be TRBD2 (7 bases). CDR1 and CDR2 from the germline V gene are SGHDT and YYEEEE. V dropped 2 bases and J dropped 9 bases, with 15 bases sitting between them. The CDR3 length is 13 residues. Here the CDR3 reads CASSFVTGGRQYV. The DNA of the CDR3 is TGTGCCAGCAGCTTTGTAACGGGGGGCCGGCAGTACGTC.

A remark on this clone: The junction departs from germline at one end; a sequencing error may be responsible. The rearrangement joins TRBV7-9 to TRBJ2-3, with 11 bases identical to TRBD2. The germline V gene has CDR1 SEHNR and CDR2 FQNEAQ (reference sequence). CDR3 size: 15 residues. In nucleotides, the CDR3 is TGTGCCAGCAGCCTAGCGGGGGGAAGAGGAGATACGCAGTATTTT. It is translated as CASSLAGGRGDTQYF.

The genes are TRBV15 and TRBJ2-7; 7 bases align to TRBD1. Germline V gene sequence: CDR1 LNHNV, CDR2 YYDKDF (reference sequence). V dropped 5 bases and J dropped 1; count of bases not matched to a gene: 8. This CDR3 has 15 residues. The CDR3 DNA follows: TGTGCCACCAGCCCTAGACAGGGTCCGTCCTACGAGCAGTACTTC. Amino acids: CATSPRQGPSYEQYF.

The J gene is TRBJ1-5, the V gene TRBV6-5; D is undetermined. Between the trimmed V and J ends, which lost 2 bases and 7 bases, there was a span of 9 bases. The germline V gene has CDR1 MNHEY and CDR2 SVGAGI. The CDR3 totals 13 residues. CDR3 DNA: TGTGCCAGCAGTTACGATGGGCGACAGCCCCAGCATTTT. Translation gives CASSYDGRQPQHF.

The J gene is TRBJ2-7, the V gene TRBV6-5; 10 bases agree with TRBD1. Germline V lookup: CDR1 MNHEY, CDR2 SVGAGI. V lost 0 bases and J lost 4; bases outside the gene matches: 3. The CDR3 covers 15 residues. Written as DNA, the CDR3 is TGTGCCAGCAGTTACTCCCGACAGGGGGCTTACGAGCAGTACTTC. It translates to CASSYSRQGAYEQYF.

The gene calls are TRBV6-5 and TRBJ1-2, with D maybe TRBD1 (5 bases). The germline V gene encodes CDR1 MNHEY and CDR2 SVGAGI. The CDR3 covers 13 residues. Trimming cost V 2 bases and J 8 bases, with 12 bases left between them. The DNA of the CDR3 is TGTGCCAGCAGTTACGGTTTAGGGGTCGGCTACACCTTC. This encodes CASSYGLGVGYTF.

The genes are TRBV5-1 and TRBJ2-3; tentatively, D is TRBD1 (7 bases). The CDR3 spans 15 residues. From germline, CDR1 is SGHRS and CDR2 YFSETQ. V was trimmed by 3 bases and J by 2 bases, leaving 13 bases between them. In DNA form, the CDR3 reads TGCGCCAGCAGCTGGAGGGACAGAAACACAGATACGCAGTATTTT. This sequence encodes CASSWRDRNTDTQYF.

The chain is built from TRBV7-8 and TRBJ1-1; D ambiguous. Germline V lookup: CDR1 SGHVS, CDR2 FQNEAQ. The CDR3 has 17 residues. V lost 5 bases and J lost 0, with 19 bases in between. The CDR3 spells CASSPRVGPTMNTEAFF. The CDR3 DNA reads TGTGCCAGCAGCCCCCGTGTGGGCCCGACGATGAACACTGAAGCTTTCTTT.

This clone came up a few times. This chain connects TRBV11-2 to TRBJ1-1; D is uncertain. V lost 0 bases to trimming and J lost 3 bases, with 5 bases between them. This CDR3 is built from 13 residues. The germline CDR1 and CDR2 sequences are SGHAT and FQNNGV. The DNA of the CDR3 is TGTGCCAGCAGCTTAGAACAGCACACTGAAGCTTTCTTT. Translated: CASSLEQHTEAFF. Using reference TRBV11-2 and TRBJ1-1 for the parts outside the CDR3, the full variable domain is EAGVAQSPRYKIIEKRQSVAFWCNPISGHATLYWYQQILGQGPKLLIQFQNNGVVDDSQLPKDRFSAERLKGVDSTLKIQPAKLEDSAVYLCASSLEQHTEAFFGQGTRLTVV.

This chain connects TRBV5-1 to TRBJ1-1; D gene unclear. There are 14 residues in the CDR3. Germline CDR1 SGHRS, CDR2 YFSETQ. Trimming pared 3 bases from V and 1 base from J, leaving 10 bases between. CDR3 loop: CASSSAAKNTEAFF. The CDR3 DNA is TGCGCCAGCAGCTCCGCGGCAAAGAACACTGAAGCTTTCTTT. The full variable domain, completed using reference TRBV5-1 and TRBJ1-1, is KAGVTQTPRYLIKTRGQQVTLSCSPISGHRSVSWYQQTPGQGLQFLFEYFSETQRNKGNFPGRFSGRQFSNSRSEMNVSTLELGDSALYLCASSSAAKNTEAFFGQGTRLTVV.

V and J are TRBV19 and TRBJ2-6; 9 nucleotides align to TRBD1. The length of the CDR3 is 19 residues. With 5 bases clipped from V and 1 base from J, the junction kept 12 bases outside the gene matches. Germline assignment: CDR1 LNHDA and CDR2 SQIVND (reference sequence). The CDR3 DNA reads TGTGCCAGTAGTCCAGGGCGGGACAGGGTATTATCTGGGGCCAACGTCCTGACTTTC. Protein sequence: CASSPGRDRVLSGANVLTF. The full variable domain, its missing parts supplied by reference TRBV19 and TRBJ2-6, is DGGITQSPKYLFRKEGQNVTLSCEQNLNHDAMYWYRQDPGQGLRLIYYSQIVNDFQKGDIAEGYSVSREKKESFPLTVTSAQKNPTAFYLCASSPGRDRVLSGANVLTFGAGSRLTVL.

DNA of the CDR3: TGTGCCAGCAGCATGGATATAGCGGGGAGCACCGGGGAGCTGTTTTTT. This codes for CASSMDIAGSTGELFF. V and J are TRBV9 and TRBJ2-2; 8 bases line up with TRBD2. The CDR3 spans 16 residues. Germline V gene data show CDR1 as SGDLS and CDR2 as YYNGEE. With 4 bases clipped from V and 4 bases from J, the junction kept 9 bases outside the gene matches.

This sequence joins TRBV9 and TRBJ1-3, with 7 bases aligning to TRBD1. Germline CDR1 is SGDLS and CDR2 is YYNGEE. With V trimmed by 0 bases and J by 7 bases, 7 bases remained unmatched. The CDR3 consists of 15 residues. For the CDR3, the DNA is TGTGCCAGCAGCGTAGAGGGACAGAAGCATAACACCATATATTTT. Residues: CASSVEGQKHNTIYF.

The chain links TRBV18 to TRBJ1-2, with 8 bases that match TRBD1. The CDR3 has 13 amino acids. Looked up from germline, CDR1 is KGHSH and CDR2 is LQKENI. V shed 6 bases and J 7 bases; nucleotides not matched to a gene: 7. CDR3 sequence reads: CASSLGQGGGYTF. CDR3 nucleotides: TGTGCCAGCTCTCTCGGACAGGGTGGTGGCTACACCTTC.

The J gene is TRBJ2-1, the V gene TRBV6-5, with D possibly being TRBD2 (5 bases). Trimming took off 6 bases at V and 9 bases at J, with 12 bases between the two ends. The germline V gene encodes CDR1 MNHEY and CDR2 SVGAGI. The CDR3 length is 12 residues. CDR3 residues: CASSPSGSEQFF. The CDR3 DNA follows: TGTGCCAGCAGCCCATCGGGGAGTGAGCAGTTCTTC.

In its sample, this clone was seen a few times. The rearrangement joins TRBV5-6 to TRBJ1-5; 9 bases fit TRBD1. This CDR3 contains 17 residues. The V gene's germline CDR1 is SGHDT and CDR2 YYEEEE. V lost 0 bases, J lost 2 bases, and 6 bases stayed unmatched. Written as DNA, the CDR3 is TGTGCCAGCAGCTTGGGAACAGGGGGCCGGCGCAATCAGCCCCAGCATTTT. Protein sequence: CASSLGTGGRRNQPQHF.